Listed below are T cell receptor beta chains from one sample, sequenced in a study. Using its own MiXCR run on the 5' RACE reads, TCRdb lists one record per CDR3 protein. There are approximately 60,000 distinct CDR3 sequences in the sample; about a fifth occur only once, and roughly 3.2% lies in the top ten. Sequenced: tumor-infiltrating Tregs sorted from the breast tumor. These receptor sequences come from a female donor with breast cancer. CDR3s include the opening cysteine and the closing phenylalanine or tryptophan. Fields, in order: D gene, V gene, J gene, clone size, CDR3 protein, CDR3 DNA. The D gene is left open where the match is weak. Size tells how often a clone was seen (once, few, many) or the class of an expanded clone, and some rows leave it out.

d_gene: -; v_gene: TRBV2; j_gene: TRBJ2-6; abundance: few; CDR3aa: CASRLISGANVLTF; CDR3nt: TGTGCCAGCAGACTAATCTCTGGGGCCAACGTCCTGACTTTC
d_gene: -; v_gene: TRBV5-1; j_gene: TRBJ2-3; abundance: once; CDR3aa: CASREVRGTSTDTQYF; CDR3nt: TGCGCCAGCAGAGAAGTCAGGGGTACTAGCACAGATACGCAGTATTTT
d_gene: TRBD1; v_gene: TRBV20-1; j_gene: TRBJ2-1; abundance: -; CDR3aa: CSAGGDGTGKSNEQFF; CDR3nt: TGCAGTGCTGGTGGGGACGGGACAGGGAAAAGCAATGAGCAGTTCTTC
d_gene: TRBD1; v_gene: TRBV5-1; j_gene: TRBJ2-1; abundance: few; CDR3aa: CASSLAGTADSYNEQFF; CDR3nt: TGCGCCAGCAGCCTGGCCGGGACAGCCGACTCCTACAATGAGCAGTTCTTC
d_gene: -; v_gene: TRBV12-3/TRBV12-4; j_gene: TRBJ1-5; abundance: many; CDR3aa: CASRGHVNQPQHF; CDR3nt: TGTGCCAGCAGGGGACACGTCAATCAGCCCCAGCATTTT
d_gene: -; v_gene: TRBV5-1; j_gene: TRBJ2-1; abundance: few; CDR3aa: CASSRKTSPSYNEQFF; CDR3nt: TGCGCCAGCAGCAGGAAGACTAGTCCCTCCTACAATGAGCAGTTCTTC
d_gene: -; v_gene: TRBV12-3/TRBV12-4; j_gene: TRBJ1-4; abundance: few; CDR3aa: CASSRNNEKLFF; CDR3nt: TGTGCCAGCAGCAGGAACAATGAAAAACTGTTTTTT
d_gene: -; v_gene: TRBV5-1; j_gene: TRBJ2-5; abundance: few; CDR3aa: CASSHGGGASAETQYF; CDR3nt: TGCGCCAGCAGCCACGGAGGGGGGGCGAGTGCAGAGACCCAGTACTTC
d_gene: TRBD2; v_gene: TRBV28; j_gene: TRBJ2-1; abundance: few; CDR3aa: CASTSGYNEQFF; CDR3nt: TGTGCCAGCACTAGCGGCTACAATGAGCAGTTCTTC
d_gene: -; v_gene: TRBV5-1; j_gene: TRBJ2-7; abundance: -; CDR3aa: CASSYRLERGEQYF; CDR3nt: TGCGCCAGCAGCTACCGACTAGAACGGGGCGAGCAGTACTTC
d_gene: -; v_gene: TRBV6-5; j_gene: TRBJ1-2; abundance: few; CDR3aa: CASRREGHGYTF; CDR3nt: TGTGCCAGCAGGAGAGAGGGCCATGGCTACACCTTC
d_gene: -; v_gene: TRBV9; j_gene: TRBJ2-3; abundance: -; CDR3aa: CASSVSSGFSDTQYF; CDR3nt: TGTGCCAGCAGCGTTTCATCAGGGTTTTCAGATACGCAGTATTTT
d_gene: TRBD2; v_gene: TRBV27; j_gene: TRBJ2-1; abundance: many; CDR3aa: CASSLSRRLMAGGPVNEQFF; CDR3nt: TGTGCCAGCAGTTTATCAAGGCGATTGATGGCGGGAGGGCCGGTCAATGAGCAGTTCTTC
d_gene: -; v_gene: TRBV5-1; j_gene: TRBJ1-2; abundance: many; CDR3aa: CASSLALEGTPGYTF; CDR3nt: TGCGCCAGCAGCTTGGCCTTAGAGGGGACCCCTGGCTACACCTTC
d_gene: -; v_gene: TRBV12-3/TRBV12-4; j_gene: TRBJ2-1; abundance: few; CDR3aa: CASSTNEQFF; CDR3nt: TGTGCCAGCAGTACGAATGAGCAGTTCTTC
d_gene: -; v_gene: TRBV29-1; j_gene: TRBJ2-6; abundance: -; CDR3aa: CSVSDPGSGANVLTF; CDR3nt: TGCAGCGTTTCTGACCCGGGCTCTGGGGCCAACGTCCTGACTTTC
d_gene: -; v_gene: TRBV5-1; j_gene: TRBJ2-5; abundance: -; CDR3aa: CASGAEGEQETQYF; CDR3nt: TGCGCCAGCGGGGCCGAGGGCGAACAAGAGACCCAGTACTTC
d_gene: TRBD1; v_gene: TRBV29-1; j_gene: TRBJ2-4; abundance: many; CDR3aa: CSVEAYRGLLAKNIQYF; CDR3nt: TGCAGCGTTGAAGCATACAGGGGCTTACTAGCCAAAAACATTCAGTACTTC
d_gene: -; v_gene: TRBV4-1; j_gene: TRBJ1-2; abundance: -; CDR3aa: CASSHDSNYGYTF; CDR3nt: TGCGCCAGCAGCCACGACAGTAACTATGGCTACACCTTC
d_gene: -; v_gene: TRBV4-1; j_gene: TRBJ2-1; abundance: -; CDR3aa: CASSQANLLGARAHNEQFF; CDR3nt: TGCGCCAGCAGCCAAGCCAATTTGTTAGGCGCCCGAGCCCACAATGAGCAGTTCTTC
d_gene: TRBD1; v_gene: TRBV7-6; j_gene: TRBJ2-3; abundance: few; CDR3aa: CASSPWGTGTTDTQYF; CDR3nt: TGTGCCAGCAGCCCTTGGGGGACAGGGACGACAGATACGCAGTATTTT
d_gene: -; v_gene: TRBV3-1; j_gene: TRBJ1-1; abundance: -; CDR3aa: CASSQGGGSTEAFF; CDR3nt: TGTGCCAGCAGCCAAGGGGGAGGCAGTACTGAAGCTTTCTTT
d_gene: -; v_gene: TRBV20-1; j_gene: TRBJ1-6; abundance: few; CDR3aa: CSARNRLTLHF; CDR3nt: TGCAGTGCTAGGAACAGGCTGACCCTCCACTTT
d_gene: TRBD2; v_gene: TRBV20-1; j_gene: TRBJ2-7; abundance: -; CDR3aa: CSATGLAGFPSYEQYF; CDR3nt: TGCAGTGCTACGGGACTAGCGGGCTTCCCTTCCTACGAGCAGTACTTC
d_gene: TRBD1; v_gene: TRBV27; j_gene: TRBJ2-1; abundance: -; CDR3aa: CASSPDRDSFYNEQFF; CDR3nt: TGTGCCAGCAGTCCAGACCGGGACAGTTTTTACAATGAGCAGTTCTTC
d_gene: -; v_gene: TRBV12-3/TRBV12-4; j_gene: TRBJ2-3; abundance: -; CDR3aa: CASTQGANTDTQYF; CDR3nt: TGTGCCAGCACCCAAGGGGCCAACACAGATACGCAGTATTTT
d_gene: -; v_gene: TRBV20-1; j_gene: TRBJ2-7; abundance: many; CDR3aa: CSAPEFHEQYF; CDR3nt: TGCAGTGCTCCAGAGTTCCACGAGCAGTACTTC